The 10 T cell receptor beta chains given below trace back to one sample, sequenced in a study of blood T cell repertoires in COVID-19. Data came from immunoSEQ multiplex PCR; TCRdb stores just in-frame clones and leaves some out. The top ten hold just over 5% of the sample, which has around 71,000 clones, more than 80% seen once. Sequenced material: peripheral blood. The receptors were sampled from an elderly man with acute or convalescent COVID-19.

The chain carries TRBV14 and TRBJ2-6; 12 bases line up with TRBD1. CDR3 length equals 20 residues. Germline V gene data show CDR1 as SGHDN and CDR2 as FVKESK. The V and J ends lost 3 bases and 2 bases, in that order; junction bases with no gene match: 11. In nucleotides, the CDR3 is TGTGCCAGCAGCCACTTCAGCCTCCGGGACAGGGGGCCTGGGGCCAACGTCCTGACTTTC. Protein sequence: CASSHFSLRDRGPGANVLTF.

V usage is TRBV4-2 and J usage is TRBJ1-4; D remains ambiguous. Looked up from germline, CDR1 is LGHNA and CDR2 is YNFKEQ. The CDR3 has 12 amino acids. The germline V and J ends were trimmed by 0 bases and 10 bases, with 6 bases remaining between them. CDR3 residues: CASSQELGKLFF. CDR3 bases: TGTGCCAGCAGCCAAGAGCTAGGAAAACTGTTTTTT.

J is TRBJ1-1 and V is TRBV9; 7 bases align to TRBD1. The germline V gene has CDR1 SGDLS and CDR2 YYNGEE. The CDR3 spans 14 residues. The ends lost 6 bases at V and 3 bases at J; junction bases unmatched: 8. CDR3 sequence: CASTNTGVHTEAFF. In DNA, the CDR3 is TGTGCCAGCACTAACACAGGGGTCCACACTGAAGCTTTCTTT.

The V and J genes are TRBV5-1 and TRBJ1-1; 10 nucleotides match TRBD1. The CDR3 runs 15 residues. V lost 4 bases, J lost 5 bases, and 8 bases stayed unmatched. Looked up from germline, CDR1 is SGHRS and CDR2 is YFSETQ. This chain's CDR3 is CASSPGDRGETEAFF. In DNA form, the CDR3 reads TGCGCCAGCAGCCCAGGGGACAGGGGTGAAACTGAAGCTTTCTTT.

This CDR3 reads CASSRQRSSGTNEKLFF. CDR3 DNA sequence: TGTGCCAGCAGCAGACAGCGCTCCTCGGGAACTAATGAAAAACTGTTTTTT. The chain combines TRBV9 with TRBJ1-4, with D perhaps matching TRBD1 (5 bases). Trimming removed 4 bases from V and 1 base from J, with 17 bases in between. Germline CDR1 reads SGDLS; CDR2 reads YYNGEE. This CDR3 contains 17 residues.

The V gene is TRBV10-3, the J gene TRBJ1-1, with 7 bases aligning to TRBD1. Trimming cost V 6 bases and J 3 bases; bases outside gene matches: 7. Germline CDR1 and CDR2: ENHRY and SYGVKD. This CDR3 has 14 residues. The CDR3 spells CAIRSTQGDTEAFF. DNA for the CDR3: TGTGCCATCAGGTCCACCCAGGGGGACACTGAAGCTTTCTTT.

This chain connects TRBV7-2 to TRBJ1-1; maybe TRBD1 (6 bases). CDR3 length equals 14 residues. Trimming cost V 6 bases and J 0 bases, with 11 bases left between them. The germline CDR1 and CDR2 sequences are SGHTA and FQGNSA. As DNA, the CDR3 is TGTGCCAGCAGAGCAGGGGCGTTGAACACTGAAGCTTTCTTT. It encodes CASRAGALNTEAFF.

This clone was seen once. CDR3 protein: CASSKVGGGDTRSNTGELFF. CDR3 DNA: TGTGCCAGCAGCAAAGTAGGGGGGGGCGATACTAGGTCGAACACCGGGGAGCTGTTTTTT. The rearrangement links TRBV21-1 to TRBJ2-2; TRBD2 is the table's D call, not checked against the DNA. TRBV21-1 is annotated as a pseudogene. The CDR3 is 20 amino acids.

V and J are TRBV6-2 or TRBV6-3 and TRBJ1-1; D unclear. V gave up 5 bases and J gave up 1 base, with 14 bases separating them. CDR3 size: 15 residues. CDR1 and CDR2 from the germline V gene are MNHEY and SVGEGT. CDR3 region: CASSIGWRQNTEAFF. In DNA, the CDR3 is TGTGCCAGCAGTATCGGGTGGAGGCAGAACACTGAAGCTTTCTTT.

CDR3 region: CASSPLLRARGYTF. Written as DNA, the CDR3 is TGTGCCAGCAGCCCCCTCCTGAGGGCTCGTGGCTACACCTTC. The genes are TRBV28 and TRBJ1-2, with D uncertain. Trimming stripped 6 bases from V and 7 bases from J, with 18 bases between. In germline, CDR1 is MDHEN, CDR2 SYDVKM. The CDR3 contains 14 residues.